A single sample gave rise to the 23 T cell receptor beta chains below, sequenced in a study of T cells after yellow fever vaccination. TCRdb re-called the 5' RACE reads with MiXCR, one entry per CDR3 protein. In the table there are 360,000 or so distinct CDR3 sequences, 11% of which are singletons. Sample: PBMCs, taken on the day of the first yellow fever vaccination. These receptor sequences come from a man aged 18 to 35 who received the YFV17D yellow fever vaccine.

The genes are TRBV20-1 and TRBJ1-2; the D gene is possibly TRBD1 (5 bases). Germline CDR1 and CDR2: DFQATT and SNEGSKA (reference sequence). Trimming stripped 5 bases from V and 7 bases from J, with 8 bases between. The CDR3 is 10 amino acids. The CDR3 region has the DNA TGCAGTGCTGGCAGGGCTGGCTACACCTTC. This sequence encodes CSAGRAGYTF.

The rearrangement joins TRBV12-3 or TRBV12-4 to TRBJ2-2, with 10 bases that match TRBD2. Trimming at V came to 8 bases and at J to 9 bases, leaving 9 bases not matched to a gene. The CDR3 is 14 residues long. CDR3 nucleotides: TGTGCCAGCCGTCTAGCGGGGGTTTTCTGGGAGCTGTTTTTT. This translates into CASRLAGVFWELFF.

This chain uses TRBV3-1 with TRBJ2-3; D call uncertain. CDR3 size: 15 residues. Germline CDR1 reads LGHDT; CDR2 reads YNNKEL (reference sequence). Trimming cost V 1 base and J 3 bases, with 11 bases left between them. Here the CDR3 reads CASSQGPGRTDTQYF. As DNA, the CDR3 is TGTGCCAGCAGCCAAGGGCCAGGCCGGACAGATACGCAGTATTTT.

This clonotype was seen a few times. The chain links TRBV7-2 to TRBJ1-6; D is possibly TRBD1 (5 bases). The CDR3 loop spans 15 amino acids. Between the trimmed V and J ends, which lost 5 bases and 3 bases, there was a span of 11 bases. The germline gives CDR1 SGHTA, CDR2 FQGNSA. Here the CDR3 reads CASSPGANYNSPLHF. The CDR3 DNA reads as TGTGCCAGCAGCCCCGGGGCGAACTATAATTCACCCCTCCACTTT.

The rearrangement links TRBV7-2 to TRBJ1-3; D is uncertain. Germline V lookup: CDR1 SGHTA, CDR2 FQGNSA. This CDR3 has 16 residues. Trimming left V 1 base short and J 3 bases short, with 13 bases between. The CDR3 is CASSLVHSLYGNTIYF. DNA of the CDR3: TGTGCCAGCAGCTTAGTCCATAGTCTTTATGGAAACACCATATATTTT. Drawing the rest from reference TRBV7-2 and TRBJ1-3, the complete variable domain is GAGVSQSPSNKVTEKGKDVELRCDPISGHTALYWYRQSLGQGLEFLIYFQGNSAPDKSGLPSDRFSAERTGGSVSTLTIQRTQQEDSAVYLCASSLVHSLYGNTIYFGEGSWLTVV.

The V and J genes are TRBV5-6 and TRBJ1-6; D gene uncertain. This CDR3 is 14 amino acids long. With 5 bases removed from V and 7 bases from J, the gap between germline ends came to 13 bases. Germline V gene data show CDR1 as SGHDT and CDR2 as YYEEEE. The CDR3: CASRTPAGNSPLHF. As DNA, the CDR3 is TGTGCCAGCAGGACCCCCGCTGGGAATTCACCCCTCCACTTT.

This clonotype occurred a few times. This sequence joins TRBV12-5 and TRBJ2-1, with D possibly being TRBD1 (6 bases). The CDR3 consists of 16 residues. Germline loops: CDR1 LGHNT, CDR2 FRNRAP. V gave up 0 bases and J gave up 5 bases, with 14 bases separating them. The CDR3 sequence: CASGLVSRTVDNEQFF. DNA for the CDR3: TGTGCTAGTGGTTTGGTCTCACGGACAGTAGACAATGAGCAGTTCTTC.

This clonotype was detected only a few times. The chain is built from TRBV9 and TRBJ1-6; 7 positions match TRBD1. The ends lost 1 base at V and 0 bases at J; junction bases unmatched: 4. The CDR3 spans 17 residues. Germline V gives CDR1 SGDLS, CDR2 YYNGEE. CDR3 protein: CASSVSWDSSYNSPLHF. The DNA for the CDR3 is TGTGCCAGCAGCGTAAGCTGGGACAGCTCCTATAATTCACCCCTCCACTTT. The whole variable domain, remainder taken from reference TRBV9 and TRBJ1-6, is DSGVTQTPKHLITATGQRVTLRCSPRSGDLSVYWYQQSLDQGLQFLIQYYNGEERAKGNILERFSAQQFPDLHSELNLSSLELGDSALYFCASSVSWDSSYNSPLHFGNGTRLTVT.

J is TRBJ1-4 and V is TRBV9, with D perhaps TRBD1 (6 bases). Between the trimmed V and J ends, which lost 0 bases and 6 bases, there was a span of 9 bases. There are 14 residues in the CDR3. Germline assignment: CDR1 SGDLS and CDR2 YYNGEE. The CDR3 nucleotides read TGTGCCAGCAGCGTAGATGCAGGGGATGAAAAACTGTTTTTT. Translation gives CASSVDAGDEKLFF.

In its sample, this clonotype was seen a few times. The J gene is TRBJ2-5, the V gene TRBV9; 10 bases align to TRBD2. This CDR3 comprises 16 residues. Germline CDR1 and CDR2: SGDLS and YYNGEE. V lost 0 bases to trimming and J lost 5 bases; unmatched junction nucleotides: 7. CDR3 in DNA: TGTGCCAGCAGCGTAGCGGCTAGCGGGGGTTGGGAGACCCAGTACTTC. This encodes CASSVAASGGWETQYF. The full variable domain, its missing parts supplied by reference TRBV9 and TRBJ2-5, is DSGVTQTPKHLITATGQRVTLRCSPRSGDLSVYWYQQSLDQGLQFLIQYYNGEERAKGNILERFSAQQFPDLHSELNLSSLELGDSALYFCASSVAASGGWETQYFGPGTRLLVL.

The V gene is TRBV28, the J gene TRBJ1-1; weak D call: TRBD1 (5 bases). Trimming cost V 1 base and J 0 bases, with 15 bases left between them. This CDR3 has 17 amino acids. Germline V CDR1 and CDR2: MDHEN, SYDVKM. CDR3 in DNA: TGTGCCAGCAGTTTATCCGGTCCGGGGCTCGTGAACACTGAAGCTTTCTTT. As protein: CASSLSGPGLVNTEAFF. The full variable domain, rest sourced from reference TRBV28 and TRBJ1-1, is DVKVTQSSRYLVKRTGEKVFLECVQDMDHENMFWYRQDPGLGLRLIYFSYDVKMKEKGDIPEGYSVSREKKERFSLILESASTNQTSMYLCASSLSGPGLVNTEAFFGQGTRLTVV.

The V gene is TRBV5-8, the J gene TRBJ2-1; TRBD1 matches at 10 bases. V was pared by 6 bases and J by 4 bases, with 13 bases of the junction left unmatched. The CDR3 extends over 17 amino acids. Germline CDR1 and CDR2: SGHTS and YDEGEE. The CDR3 here is CASNQPGQGSYYNEQFF. Here the CDR3 DNA reads TGTGCCAGCAACCAGCCGGGACAGGGGTCCTATTACAATGAGCAGTTCTTC.

The chain couples TRBV5-1 to TRBJ2-5; 16 bases fit TRBD2. The CDR3 extends over 16 amino acids. Germline V gene lookup returns CDR1 SGHRS and CDR2 YFSETQ. Trimming took 4 bases from V and 5 from J; bases not matched to a gene: 5. CDR3 loop: CASSQGTSGGAETQYF. DNA for the CDR3: TGCGCCAGCAGCCAAGGGACTAGCGGGGGGGCCGAGACCCAGTACTTC.

This clonotype turned up a few times. V is TRBV2 and J is TRBJ2-5; a possible D gene is TRBD1 (6 bases). V was shortened by 8 bases and J by 5 bases, with 9 bases between the two germline ends. Germline V gene lookup returns CDR1 SNHLY and CDR2 FYNNEI. This CDR3 has 11 residues. The CDR3 DNA reads TGTGCCAGCCAGGGGCTGGAGACCCAGTACTTC. This translates into CASQGLETQYF.

The rearrangement links TRBV12-3 or TRBV12-4 to TRBJ2-7; D is perhaps TRBD1 (6 bases). The CDR3 is made up of 15 amino acids. Trimming pared 6 bases from V and 3 bases from J, leaving 18 bases between. The CDR3 region has the DNA TGTGCCAGCAGCGGGTCCGCGGACAGAAACTACGAGCAGTACTTC. Translation: CASSGSADRNYEQYF.

This clonotype was observed a few times. CDR3 region: CSARRLKQPQHF. In DNA form, the CDR3 reads TGCAGTGCTAGAAGACTCAAGCAGCCCCAGCATTTT. The gene calls are TRBV20-1 and TRBJ1-5; D not resolved. The CDR3 loop spans 12 amino acids. Deletions cut 2 bases from V and 7 bases from J, with 9 bases between. Germline CDR1 is DFQATT and CDR2 is SNEGSKA (reference sequence).

V and J are TRBV4-2 and TRBJ1-1; possible D gene TRBD1, 5 bases. Germline assignment: CDR1 LGHNA and CDR2 YNFKEQ. CDR3 length: 15 amino acids. The V end was cut by 3 bases, the J end by 3 bases, with 14 bases between. The CDR3 DNA sequence: TGTGCCAGCAGCCATTTCAGGGTTTTGGACACTGAAGCTTTCTTT. Amino acid sequence: CASSHFRVLDTEAFF.

A few counts support this clonotype. The chain combines TRBV19 with TRBJ2-2; 9 bases align to TRBD2. The CDR3 covers 14 residues. Losses at the gene ends were 6 bases for V and 4 bases for J; bases not matched to a gene: 3. Germline loops: CDR1 LNHDA, CDR2 SQIVND (reference sequence). CDR3 sequence reads: CASRAGGSTGELFF. CDR3 in DNA: TGTGCCAGTAGAGCGGGGGGTTCCACCGGGGAGCTGTTTTTT.

CDR3: CASSQEGTSAGANVLTF. The CDR3 region has the DNA TGTGCCAGCAGCCAAGAGGGCACTTCGGCTGGGGCCAACGTCCTGACTTTC. The chain couples TRBV4-2 to TRBJ2-6, with D unclear. The CDR3 contains 17 residues. The V gene's germline CDR1 is LGHNA and CDR2 YNFKEQ. Trimming cost V 0 bases and J 2 bases, with 11 bases left between them.

This clonotype came up a few times. J is TRBJ1-1 and V is TRBV7-2; D not resolved. In germline, CDR1 is SGHTA, CDR2 FQGNSA. CDR3 length: 16 amino acids. V lost 5 bases and J 2 bases, leaving 18 bases between the germline ends. Here the CDR3 reads CASSLKAGIRNTEAFF. In DNA, the CDR3 is TGTGCCAGCAGCCTAAAAGCGGGAATCCGCAACACTGAAGCTTTCTTT.

This clonotype has only a few counts. This chain connects TRBV12-3 or TRBV12-4 to TRBJ2-1; D gene ambiguous. Trimming removed 6 bases from V and 8 bases from J, with 17 bases in between. This CDR3 region has 14 residues. For the CDR3, the DNA is TGTGCCAGCAGCCAAAATCAAGGGCCCGATGAGCAGTTCTTC. Amino acid sequence: CASSQNQGPDEQFF.

Many counts were recorded for this clonotype. This chain links TRBV12-5 with TRBJ2-2; 10 nucleotides agree with TRBD1. After removal of 9 bases from V and 3 bases from J, the junction contained 1 base not matched to a gene. The CDR3 has 13 residues. Per germline, CDR1 LGHNT and CDR2 FRNRAP. This chain's CDR3 is CASGQGDTGELFF. CDR3 DNA sequence: TGTGCTAGCGGACAGGGGGACACCGGGGAGCTGTTTTTT.

The chain carries TRBV10-2 and TRBJ1-6; 8 nucleotides line up with TRBD1. CDR3 length: 15 residues. Germline trimming cut 6 bases from V and 7 bases from J; bases unmatched to any gene: 8. Germline V lookup: CDR1 WSHSY, CDR2 SAAADI. CDR3 in amino acids: CASRYRTGSNSPLHF. The CDR3 nucleotides are TGCGCCAGCAGATATCGGACAGGGTCGAATTCACCCCTCCACTTT.